A single sample is the source of the 9 T cell receptor beta chains below, sequenced in a study of T cells in Graves' hyperthyroidism and ophthalmopathy. TCR beta CDR3 sequences were amplified from RNA transcripts. HTBI primers drove first-round RT-PCR of the TCR CDR3. MiXCR, run by TCRdb on the multiplex PCR reads, gives a single entry per CDR3 protein. The sample consists of roughly 500,000 distinct CDR3 sequences, under 60% of them appearing once. Sequencing used peripheral blood or thyroid tissue (not recorded which). Source of these receptors: an adult woman with Graves' disease, either hyperthyroidism or ophthalmopathy (not recorded which).

V is TRBV20-1 and J is TRBJ2-7; D is perhaps TRBD2 (6 bases). The CDR3 covers 12 residues. V was cut by 6 bases and J by 2 bases, with 11 bases left in between. CDR1 and CDR2 (germline): DFQATT, SNEGSKA (reference sequence). The CDR3 protein is CSAWRGTYEQYF. The CDR3 DNA reads TGCAGTGCGTGGCGGGGCACCTACGAGCAGTACTTC.

This clonotype was found a few times. The genes are TRBV4-1 and TRBJ1-4; D is unresolved. Germline V gene sequence: CDR1 MGHRA, CDR2 YSYEKL. The CDR3 is 13 residues long. Trimming pared 1 base from V and 8 bases from J, leaving 8 bases between. The CDR3 reads CASSQVPHEKLFF. In nucleotides, the CDR3 is TGCGCCAGCAGCCAAGTCCCCCACGAAAAACTGTTTTTT.

The chain couples TRBV7-9 to TRBJ1-6, with D perhaps matching TRBD1 (6 bases). The germline V gene has CDR1 SEHNR and CDR2 FQNEAQ (reference sequence). The CDR3 sequence is 17 residues long. The ends were cut back, 3 bases at V and 7 bases at J, with 19 bases in the middle. The CDR3 loop is CASSFGMRGAENSPLHF. The CDR3 DNA follows: TGTGCCAGCAGCTTCGGAATGAGGGGGGCAGAAAATTCACCCCTCCACTTT.

This clonotype was recorded at least ten times. The gene calls are TRBV5-1 and TRBJ2-6, with D tentatively TRBD2 (5 bases). Germline-derived CDR1 and CDR2 are SGHRS and YFSETQ. The V gene lost 4 bases and the J gene lost 7 bases, with 18 bases spanning the gap. This CDR3 has 16 residues. The CDR3 region is CASSPDPAPGANVLTF. The CDR3, as DNA: TGCGCCAGCAGCCCGGATCCTGCCCCGGGAGCCAACGTCCTGACTTTC. The complete variable domain, with remaining parts taken from reference TRBV5-1 and TRBJ2-6, reads KAGVTQTPRYLIKTRGQQVTLSCSPISGHRSVSWYQQTPGQGLQFLFEYFSETQRNKGNFPGRFSGRQFSNSRSEMNVSTLELGDSALYLCASSPDPAPGANVLTFGAGSRLTVL.

This clonotype came up many times. V and J are TRBV5-1 and TRBJ1-1, with D possibly matching TRBD1 (6 bases). There are 14 residues in the CDR3. The V end lost 4 bases, the J end lost 4 bases, and 14 bases lay between the germline ends. The germline gives CDR1 SGHRS, CDR2 YFSETQ. CDR3 nucleotide sequence: TGCGCCAGCAGCGTGGGGGCGTGGGGCACTGAAGCTTTCTTT. Translated: CASSVGAWGTEAFF.

This rearrangement joins TRBV7-2 to TRBJ1-5; 7 bases are a match to TRBD1. CDR1 SGHTA and CDR2 FQGNSA come from the germline V gene. The CDR3 loop spans 13 amino acids. After removal of 4 bases from V and 11 bases from J, the junction contained 8 bases not matched to a gene. The CDR3 sequence: CASSSTGAGTQHF. DNA for the CDR3: TGTGCCAGCAGCTCAACAGGGGCGGGGACCCAGCATTTT.

This clonotype was observed at least ten times. This chain uses TRBV7-9 with TRBJ1-1; D is perhaps TRBD1 (5 bases). The germline V gene encodes CDR1 SEHNR and CDR2 FQNEAQ (reference sequence). Trimming took off 0 bases at V and 6 bases at J, with 11 bases between the two ends. This CDR3 is 14 amino acids long. The CDR3 loop reads CASSLAGASSEAFF. In DNA form, the CDR3 reads TGTGCCAGCAGCTTAGCTGGGGCAAGTTCTGAAGCTTTCTTT.

This clonotype has ten or more counts. This rearrangement joins TRBV5-6 to TRBJ2-6; D not resolved. Deletions cut 2 bases from V and 3 bases from J, with 15 bases between. The germline V gene encodes CDR1 SGHDT and CDR2 YYEEEE. There are 17 residues in the CDR3. The DNA of the CDR3 is TGTGCCAGCAGCTTCGCGATGGGATCTTATGGGGCCAACGTCCTGACTTTC. It encodes CASSFAMGSYGANVLTF.

This clonotype has just a few counts. The chain links TRBV5-6 to TRBJ2-5; D may be TRBD1 (5 bases). The end of the DNA is better explained by TRBJ2-7, so the J call may be wrong. The CDR3 runs 13 residues. Per the germline V gene, CDR1 is SGHDT and CDR2 is YYEEEE. CDR3 coding DNA: TGTGCCAGCAGCTTGGCCAACAGGCGCGAGCAGTACTTC. This translates into CASSLANRREQYF.